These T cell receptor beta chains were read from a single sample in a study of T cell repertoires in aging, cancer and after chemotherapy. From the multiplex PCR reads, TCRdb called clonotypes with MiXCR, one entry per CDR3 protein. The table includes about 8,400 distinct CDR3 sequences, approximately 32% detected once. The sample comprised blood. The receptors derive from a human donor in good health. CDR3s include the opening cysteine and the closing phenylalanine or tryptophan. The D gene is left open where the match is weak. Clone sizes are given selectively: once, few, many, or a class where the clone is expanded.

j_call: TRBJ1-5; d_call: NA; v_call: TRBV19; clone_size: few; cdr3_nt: TGTGCCAGTAGTAGAGGACGGGACAAAGCGAATCGGGTAAGAGATCAGCCCCAGCATTTT; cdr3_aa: CASSRGRDKANRVRDQPQHF
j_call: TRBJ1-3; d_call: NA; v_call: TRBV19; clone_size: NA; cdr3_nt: TGTGCCAGTAGTATGGAACGTGGATACGGAAACACCATATATTTT; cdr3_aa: CASSMERGYGNTIYF
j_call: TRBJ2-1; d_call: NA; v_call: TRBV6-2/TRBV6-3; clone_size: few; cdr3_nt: TGTGCCAGCAGTTACGAGAACAGGGACCAGTTCTTC; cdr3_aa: CASSYENRDQFF
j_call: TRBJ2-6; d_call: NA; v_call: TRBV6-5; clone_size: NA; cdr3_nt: TGTGCCAGCAGTGTAACCTCTAGCTCTGGGGCCAACGTCCTGACTTTC; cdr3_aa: CASSVTSSSGANVLTF
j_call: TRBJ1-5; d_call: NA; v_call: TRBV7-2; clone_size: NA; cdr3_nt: TGTGCCAGCAGCTTAGTTTCAGGAAATCAGCCCCAGCATTTT; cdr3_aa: CASSLVSGNQPQHF
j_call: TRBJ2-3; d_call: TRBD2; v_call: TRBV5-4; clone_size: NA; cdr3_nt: TGTGCCAGCAGCTTACCAAGGGCGGGGGGCGCAGAAACGCAGTATTTT; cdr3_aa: CASSLPRAGGAETQYF
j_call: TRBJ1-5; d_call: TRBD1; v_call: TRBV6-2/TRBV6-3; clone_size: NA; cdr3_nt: TGTGCCAGCAGTTCCCCCCCACAGGGGAATCAGCCCCAGCATTTT; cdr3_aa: CASSSPPQGNQPQHF
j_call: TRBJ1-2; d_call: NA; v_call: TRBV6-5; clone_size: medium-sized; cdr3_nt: TGTGCCAGCAGCCCCCCCAGCTTCTATGGCTACACCTTC; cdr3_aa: CASSPPSFYGYTF
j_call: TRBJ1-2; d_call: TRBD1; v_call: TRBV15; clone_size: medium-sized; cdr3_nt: TGTGCCACCAGCATAGGGCTGGACAGGGAAACCTTC; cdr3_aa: CATSIGLDRETF
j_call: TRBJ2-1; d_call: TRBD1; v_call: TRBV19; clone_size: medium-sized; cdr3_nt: TGTGCCAGTAGGAGAGCAGGGGGAAAGAATGAGCAGTTCTTC; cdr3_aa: CASRRAGGKNEQFF
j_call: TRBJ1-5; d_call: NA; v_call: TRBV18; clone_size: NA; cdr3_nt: TGTGCCAGCTCACCACTACCGAAGGATCAGCCCCAGCATTTT; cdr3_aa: CASSPLPKDQPQHF
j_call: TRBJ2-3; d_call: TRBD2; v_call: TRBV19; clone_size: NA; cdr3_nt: TGTGCCAGTAGTATGGGGCTAGCGGGGGCATTCACAGATACGCAGTATTTT; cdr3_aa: CASSMGLAGAFTDTQYF
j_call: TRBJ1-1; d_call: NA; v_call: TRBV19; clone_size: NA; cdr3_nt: TGTGCCAGTAGTATCCCCTGGGCAGGGGCCACTGAAGCTTTCTTT; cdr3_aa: CASSIPWAGATEAFF
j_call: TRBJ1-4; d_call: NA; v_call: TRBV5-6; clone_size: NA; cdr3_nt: TGCGCCAGCAGCTTGAAGGGTCATGAAAAACTGTTTTTT; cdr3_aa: CASSLKGHEKLFF
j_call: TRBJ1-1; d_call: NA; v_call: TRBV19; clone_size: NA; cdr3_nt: TGTGCCAGTAGTTCGGACCTCGAAGCTTTCTTT; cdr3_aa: CASSSDLEAFF
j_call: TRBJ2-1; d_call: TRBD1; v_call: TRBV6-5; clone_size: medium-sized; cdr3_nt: TGTGCCAGCAGCTCGACAGGGCCCTCTGAGCAGTTCTTC; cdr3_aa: CASSSTGPSEQFF
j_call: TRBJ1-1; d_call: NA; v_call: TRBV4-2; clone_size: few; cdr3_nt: TGTGCCAGCAGCCAAGATGGCGGTTTCACTGAAGCTTTCTTT; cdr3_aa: CASSQDGGFTEAFF
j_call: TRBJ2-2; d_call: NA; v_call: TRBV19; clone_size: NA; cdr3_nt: TGTGCCAGTAGTAGGTACGGACAGTTGGTCGGGGAGCTGTTTTTT; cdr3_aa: CASSRYGQLVGELFF
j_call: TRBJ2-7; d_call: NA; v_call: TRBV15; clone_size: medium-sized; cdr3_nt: TGTGCCACCAGCAGAGGCTGGGGATACGAGCAGTACTTC; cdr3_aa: CATSRGWGYEQYF
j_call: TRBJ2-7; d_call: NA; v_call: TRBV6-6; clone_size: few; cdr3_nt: TGTGCCAGCACTCCCAGTGGGTCTCAACCCTACGAGCAGTACTTC; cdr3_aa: CASTPSGSQPYEQYF
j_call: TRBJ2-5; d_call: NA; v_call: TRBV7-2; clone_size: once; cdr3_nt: TGTGCCAGCAGTCGATCGTACCAAGAGACCCAGTACTTC; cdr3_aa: CASSRSYQETQYF
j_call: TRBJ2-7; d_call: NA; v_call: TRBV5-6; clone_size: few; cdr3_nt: TGTGCCAGCAGCCCTACAGGCTACGAGCAGTACTTC; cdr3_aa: CASSPTGYEQYF
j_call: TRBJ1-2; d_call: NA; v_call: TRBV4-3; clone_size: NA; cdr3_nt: TGCGCCAGCAGCCCTTCAGGAGGGATTAACTATGGCTACACCTTC; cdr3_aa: CASSPSGGINYGYTF
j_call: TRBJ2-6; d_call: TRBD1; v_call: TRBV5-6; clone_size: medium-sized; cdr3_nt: TGTGCCAGCAGCTGGGACAGGGGGTCCAACGTCCTGACTTTC; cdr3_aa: CASSWDRGSNVLTF
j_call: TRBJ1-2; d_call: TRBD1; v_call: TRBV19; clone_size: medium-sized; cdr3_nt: TGTGCCAGTAGTCCAGGGGGGCCTAACTATGGCTACACCTTC; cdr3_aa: CASSPGGPNYGYTF
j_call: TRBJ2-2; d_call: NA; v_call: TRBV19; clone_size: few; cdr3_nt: TGTGCCAGTAGTATCAAAGCTTCAGGGACCGGGGAGCTGTTTTTT; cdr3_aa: CASSIKASGTGELFF
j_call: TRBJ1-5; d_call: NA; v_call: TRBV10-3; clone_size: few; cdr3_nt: TGTGCCATCAGTGGATGGGGGAATCAGCCCCAGCATTTT; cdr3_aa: CAISGWGNQPQHF
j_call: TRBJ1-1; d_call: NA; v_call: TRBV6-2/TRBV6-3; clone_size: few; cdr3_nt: TGTGCCAGCAGTTCCTCGGACAGAGCTGACACTGAAGCTTTCTTT; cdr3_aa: CASSSSDRADTEAFF